This T cell receptor beta chain was recorded in a study of CD8+CD57+ T cells in acquired aplastic anemia (dated by TCRdb to 2016 to 2019). The study in broad terms: DNA extracted from sorted CD4+ and CD8+ cells had a mean of about 3 ug, with a range of about 0.18 to 27.4 ug. For healthy donor samples, the average read count was roughly 9.9 million for CD4+ cells and 11.0 million for CD8+ cells. On the study overall, not on this receptor specifically: CD8+ Simpson's diversity did not differ significantly between patients and healthy controls (P=0.060). Nearly 30 CD8+ CDR3 sequences were found in both patients and controls but appeared to be highly expressed in patients and within the immunodominant clones of the patients.

TCR repertoires of sorted CD4+ and CD8+ blood T cells from severe aplastic anemia patients and healthy subjects were deep-sequenced in the study. Ficoll-Paque density gradient centrifugation was used to isolate peripheral blood mononuclear cells. Before DNA extraction, CD4+ and CD8+ T cells were sorted by FACS or by magnetic beads. Concerning this clonotype: It has no known antigen specificity. No much larger clone is present one base from it, and per-base qualities are unavailable.

V is clipped by 5 bases and J by 3 bases, and the sequence between their germline boundaries is 20 bases long. The CDR3 contains 16 residues, cysteine and phenylalanine counted. Solely the CDR3 DNA is kept, with 48 bases framed from the first base. The germline V gene (reference sequence) specifies SEHNR as CDR1 and FQNEAQ as CDR2. Genomic DNA served as template for TCR beta VDJ combination and CDR3 sequence profiling. TCR repertoire sequencing was run on an Illumina HiSeq 2000. In the original analysis: TRBV/TRBJ rearrangement plots, CDR3 size and DJ length profiles, and Simpson's diversity index were used to evaluate the repertoires. The most abundant DNA sequence in the deep sequencing data was defined as the immunodominant clone. CDR3 amino acid sequences were checked for sharing across subjects and were also compared against the VDJdb database and published repertoires. Through fastp at Q25 and MiXCR, TCRdb rebuilt clones from the public reads, retaining in-frame beta chains. For every CDR3 protein sequence, its rows merge into one entry that carries the most common genes and DNA. These V and J calls rely on TCRdb rather than the paper's analysis. This sample holds 150,000 to 200,000 distinct CDR3 sequences; 55% to 80% were observed only once. 45% of the sample is taken by the ten largest.

Specimen: sorted CD4+, CD8+, or CD8+CD57+ T cells (not recorded which) from PBMCs. The chain links TRBV7-9 with TRBJ2-7; the D segment could be TRBD2, given 5 matching bases. The source is a human donor in good health. The CDR3 region reads CASSPHYRDSIYEQYF. In nucleotide form, the sequence is TGTGCCAGCAGCCCCCACTATCGGGATTCGATCTACGAGCAGTACTTC. The variable domain in full, with residues beyond the CDR3 obtained from the reference TRBV7-9 and TRBJ2-7 genes, is DTGVSQNPRHKITKRGQNVTFRCDPISEHNRLYWYRQTLGQGPEFLTYFQNEAQLEKSRLLSDRFSAERPKGSFSTLEIQRTEQGDSAMYLCASSPHYRDSIYEQYFGPGTRLTVT.